The next 10 T cell receptor beta chains were all read from a single sample in a study of T-cell reconstitution after alpha-beta-depleted transplantation in children. As it was prepared, the TCRbeta library received unique molecular identifiers. MiXCR, run by TCRdb on the PCR reads, gives a single entry per CDR3 protein. The data contain some 400,000 distinct CDR3 sequences, roughly 21% of them seen just once; the ten biggest clones take up 3% to 4.5%. This specimen was PBMCs from the stem cell graft donor, taken from the stem cell graft. The receptors were gathered from a human donor who donated a stem cell graft to a child with acute myeloid leukemia.

This clonotype was seen a handful of times. This chain connects TRBV7-9 to TRBJ1-1, with no clear D. Trimming removed 7 bases from V and 2 bases from J, with 11 bases in between. CDR1 is SEHNR, CDR2 FQNEAQ, per germline (reference sequence). The CDR3 totals 13 residues. This CDR3 reads CASITTVNTEAFF. The CDR3 DNA follows: TGTGCCAGCATCACGACCGTCAACACTGAAGCTTTCTTT.

This chain connects TRBV4-3 to TRBJ2-4; 11 bases agree with TRBD1. The length of the CDR3 is 14 residues. With 1 base clipped from V and 8 bases from J, the junction kept 1 base outside the gene matches. CDR1 and CDR2 (germline): LGHNA, YSLEER. CDR3 DNA sequence: TGCGCCAGCAGCCAAGGGGACAGGGGGGACATTCAGTACTTC. Its translation: CASSQGDRGDIQYF.

In this sample, this clonotype turned up a few times. The chain carries TRBV20-1 and TRBJ1-2; 7 bases fit TRBD1. This CDR3 contains 13 residues. J gave up 6 bases and V 6 bases, and 10 bases lay outside the gene matches. CDR1 is DFQATT and CDR2 is SNEGSKA in the germline V gene (reference sequence). DNA of the CDR3: TGCAGTGCCTTACCTATCAGGGGGGATGGCTACACCTTC. Its translation: CSALPIRGDGYTF.

This clonotype has a handful of counts. J is TRBJ1-2 and V is TRBV15, with 8 positions matching TRBD1. Germline V gives CDR1 LNHNV, CDR2 YYDKDF (reference sequence). The CDR3 sequence is 15 residues long. V lost 0 bases, J lost 3 bases, and 3 bases stayed unmatched. The CDR3 DNA sequence: TGTGCCACCAGCAGAGAACAGGGGGGATACTATGGCTACACCTTC. Its translation: CATSREQGGYYGYTF.

The J gene is TRBJ1-3, the V gene TRBV29-1, with a tentative D call TRBD1 (6 bases). Germline-derived CDR1 and CDR2 are SQVTM and ANQGSEA. The ends were cut back, 3 bases at V and 0 bases at J, with 9 bases in the middle. The CDR3 totals 14 residues. Here the CDR3 reads CSVDGGSSGNTIYF. CDR3 DNA: TGCAGCGTTGACGGGGGCAGCTCTGGAAACACCATATATTTT.

This clonotype was detected a few times. The chain recombines TRBV25-1 with TRBJ1-4; no clear D. Trimming removed 2 bases at V and 0 bases at J, with 13 bases between. The CDR3 extends over 17 amino acids. Germline loops: CDR1 MGHDK, CDR2 SYGVNS. CDR3 bases: TGTGCCAGCAGTGAAACGGGCAGAATTGCAACTAATGAAAAACTGTTTTTT. As protein: CASSETGRIATNEKLFF.

This clonotype was picked up a small number of times. The CDR3 DNA reads as TGTGCCAGTAGTATTAGGGCAGCAGCTAACTATGGCTACACCTTC. This codes for CASSIRAAANYGYTF. The V gene is TRBV19, the J gene TRBJ1-2, with D hard to call. The CDR3 sequence is 15 residues long. Trimming removed 3 bases from V and 0 bases from J, with 11 bases in between. CDR1 and CDR2 from the germline V gene are LNHDA and SQIVND (reference sequence).

This clonotype was seen just once. The chain has TRBV7-2 and TRBJ2-7; 7 bases map to TRBD1. Trimming took 5 bases from V and 6 from J; bases not matched to a gene: 4. The CDR3 spans 12 residues. CDR1 is SGHTA and CDR2 is FQGNSA in the germline V gene. The DNA for the CDR3 is TGTGCCAGCAGCCCACAGGGGCTCGAGCAGTACTTC. It specifies CASSPQGLEQYF.

This rearrangement joins TRBV6-2 or TRBV6-3 to TRBJ2-1; TRBD1 agrees at 7 bases. The CDR3 extends over 18 amino acids. From germline, CDR1 is MNHEY and CDR2 SVGEGT. V lost 6 bases to trimming and J lost 1 base; unmatched junction nucleotides: 15. CDR3 in amino acids: CASSRQGPRLLSYNEQFF. CDR3 nucleotide sequence: TGTGCCAGCAGCAGACAGGGTCCTAGGTTGTTGTCCTACAATGAGCAGTTCTTC.

This clonotype was seen a handful of times. This chain connects TRBV24-1 to TRBJ2-1; D is undetermined. The CDR3 is 15 residues long. CDR1 and CDR2 from the germline V gene are KGHDR and SFDVKD. The V and J ends lost 4 bases and 9 bases respectively, with 18 bases between them. The CDR3 coding sequence is TGTGCCACCAGTGACCGCTCGATAGCTCAAGGTGAGCAGTTCTTC. Amino acids: CATSDRSIAQGEQFF.